Listed here is a single T cell receptor beta chain. The target antigen is unknown. The data are from a study of T cell responses to AZD1222 COVID-19 vaccine. The study, taken as a whole, reports: Increased Spike-specific TCR breadth and depth were observed after two AZD1222 doses. White British donors predominated, females outnumbered males, and clonal diversity was possibly underestimated. Distributed over spike, vaccine-associated CD4 TCRs predominated at 160-218 and 743-854. Regions left unmutated in variants are reportedly the target of nearly half of spike-specific TCRs.

The assay was immunoSEQ multiplex PCR, and TCRdb's table has in-frame clones only and misses some. The table lists about 55,000 clones, 87% of them singletons. Germline CDR1 SGHTA, CDR2 FQGTGA. V was shortened by 1 base and J by 8 bases, with 12 bases between the two germline ends. This CDR3 region has 15 residues. V and J are TRBV7-3 and TRBJ1-6, with a weak D call TRBD1 (5 bases). Source: peripheral blood, taken on day 0 of AZD1222 vaccination. This TCR was recovered from an adult in good health. In DNA, the CDR3 is TGTGCCAGCAGCTTAAGGCAGGGCCGGGATTCACCCCTCCACTTT. Protein sequence: CASSLRQGRDSPLHF.